One sample yielded the 8 T cell receptor beta chains listed below, sequenced in a study of blood T cells in healthy people across ages. Primers used in a second PCR of roughly 6 to 12 cycles were a sample-barcoded 5' primer and a J-beta primer mix. TCRdb re-analysed the 5' RACE reads in MiXCR, keeping a single row per CDR3 protein. The sample has 800,000 to 1,000,000 distinct CDR3 sequences; about 44% are singletons. The sample taken for sequencing was blood. The receptors derive from a man aged 25 to 40 in good health.

V is TRBV11-2 and J is TRBJ2-3; D possibly corresponds to TRBD2 (6 bases). The CDR3 totals 15 residues. Germline CDR1 is SGHAT and CDR2 is FQNNGV. V lost 5 bases and J lost 5, with 17 bases in between. CDR3 residues: CASSPSGPGRDTQYF. CDR3 sequence (DNA): TGTGCCAGCAGCCCCAGTGGGCCCGGGAGAGATACGCAGTATTTT. The variable domain in full, with the rest retrieved from reference TRBV11-2 and TRBJ2-3, is EAGVAQSPRYKIIEKRQSVAFWCNPISGHATLYWYQQILGQGPKLLIQFQNNGVVDDSQLPKDRFSAERLKGVDSTLKIQPAKLEDSAVYLCASSPSGPGRDTQYFGPGTRLTVL.

This sequence joins TRBV7-3 and TRBJ2-3, with D possibly being TRBD2 (7 bases). The CDR3 extends over 16 amino acids. Trimming stripped 5 bases from V and 0 bases from J, with 15 bases between. Germline V gives CDR1 SGHTA, CDR2 FQGTGA. CDR3: CASSRMRGPSTDTQYF. In nucleotides, the CDR3 is TGTGCCAGCAGCCGCATGCGGGGGCCTAGCACAGATACGCAGTATTTT.

The V gene is TRBV4-3, the J gene TRBJ2-4, with D possibly matching TRBD1 (5 bases). The end of the DNA is better explained by TRBJ2-7, so the J call may be wrong. This CDR3 is built from 15 residues. Germline V gene lookup returns CDR1 LGHNA and CDR2 YSLEER. The CDR3 reads CASSQDQGRYYEQYF. The DNA of the CDR3 is TGCGCCAGCAGCCAAGATCAGGGCAGGTACTACGAGCAGTACTTC.

The sample holds many counts of this clonotype. The chain is built from TRBV29-1 and TRBJ2-1; 8 nucleotides align to TRBD1. The ends lost 7 bases at V and 2 bases at J; junction bases unmatched: 4. The CDR3 length is 13 residues. Per the germline V gene, CDR1 is SQVTM and CDR2 is ANQGSEA. CDR3 protein: CSAPTGAYNEQFF. The CDR3 DNA follows: TGCAGCGCCCCGACAGGGGCCTACAATGAGCAGTTCTTC.

The rearrangement joins TRBV30 to TRBJ2-7, with TRBD1 identical over 7 bases. J was trimmed by 0 bases and V by 3 bases; bases with no gene match: 8. The length of the CDR3 is 15 residues. CDR1 is GTSNPN and CDR2 is SVGIG in the germline V gene (reference sequence). CDR3 residues: CAWSPQGVSSYEQYF. The CDR3 coding sequence is TGTGCCTGGAGCCCGCAGGGGGTAAGCTCCTACGAGCAGTACTTC. The entire variable domain, with the rest obtained from reference TRBV30 and TRBJ2-7, is as follows: SQTIHQWPATLVQPVGSPLSLECTVEGTSNPNLYWYRQAAGRGLQLLFYSVGIGQISSEVPQNLSASRPQDRQFILSSKKLLLSDSGFYLCAWSPQGVSSYEQYFGPGTRLTVT.

This clonotype appeared a few times. The gene calls are TRBV6-1 and TRBJ2-7, with 8 bases identical to TRBD1. Germline V gives CDR1 MNHNS, CDR2 SASEGT. Unmatched junction bases numbered 7, after V lost 6 bases and J lost 3 bases. This CDR3 region has 14 residues. The CDR3 sequence is CASSRDRTFYEQYF. In nucleotides, the CDR3 is TGTGCCAGCAGCCGGGACAGGACCTTCTACGAGCAGTACTTC.

The J gene is TRBJ1-1, the V gene TRBV6-5; D gene ambiguous. Trimming took off 7 bases at V and 4 bases at J, with 10 bases between the two ends. This CDR3 spans 12 amino acids. The germline gives CDR1 MNHEY, CDR2 SVGAGI. CDR3 sequence reads: CASTRPGTEAFF. CDR3 DNA sequence: TGTGCCAGCACCCGGCCGGGCACTGAAGCTTTCTTT.

The chain combines TRBV7-2 with TRBJ1-2, with D possibly being TRBD1 (5 bases). The germline V and J ends were trimmed by 6 bases and 8 bases, with 16 bases remaining between them. CDR3 length equals 13 residues. Germline V gene sequence: CDR1 SGHTA, CDR2 FQGNSA. The CDR3 DNA reads as TGTGCCAGCAGTTCTAGCGGGGGGGACGGCTACACCTTC. Encoded protein: CASSSSGGDGYTF.